This TCR beta chain was captured by sequencing in a study of T cell changes during pregnancy in multiple sclerosis. The CDR3 contains 13 residues. The V and J ends lost 0 bases and 6 bases respectively, with 9 bases between them. CDR1 and CDR2 from the germline V gene are LNHNV and YYDKDF (reference sequence). This clone has only one observation. Data came from immunoSEQ multiplex PCR; TCRdb stores just in-frame clones and leaves some out. The sample holds roughly 42,000 clones, more than 90% seen once. The gene calls are TRBV15 and TRBJ2-7; a possible D gene is TRBD1 (5 bases). This clonotype was sampled from a female donor in good health, enrolled as a control in a pregnancy study. Sequences were derived from CD4+ T cells from peripheral blood mononuclear cells, sampled in the second trimester of pregnancy. The CDR3 DNA reads TGTGCCACCAGCAGAGACCGCCAGGGCGAGCAGTACTTC. This encodes CATSRDRQGEQYF. The whole variable domain, remainder taken from reference TRBV15 and TRBJ2-7, is DAMVIQNPRYQVTQFGKPVTLSCSQTLNHNVMYWYQQKSSQAPKLLFHYYDKDFNNEADTPDNFQSRRPNTSFCFLDIRSPGLGDTAMYLCATSRDRQGEQYFGPGTRLTVT.